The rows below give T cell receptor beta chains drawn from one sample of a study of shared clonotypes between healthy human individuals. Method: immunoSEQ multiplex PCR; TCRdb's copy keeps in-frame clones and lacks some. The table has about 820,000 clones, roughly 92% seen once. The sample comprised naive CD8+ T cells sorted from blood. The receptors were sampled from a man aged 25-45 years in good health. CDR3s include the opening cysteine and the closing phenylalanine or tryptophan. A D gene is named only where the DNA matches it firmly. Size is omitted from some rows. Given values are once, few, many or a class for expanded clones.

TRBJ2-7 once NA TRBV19 TGTGCCAGTAGATCCGACATTACCTACGAGCAGTACTTC CASRSDITYEQYF
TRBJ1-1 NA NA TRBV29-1 TGCAGCGTTGATTCGCTGGGCACTGAAGCTTTCTTT CSVDSLGTEAFF
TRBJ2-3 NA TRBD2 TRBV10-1 TGCGCCAGCAGTGGTATAGCGGGAGGCGCGCAGTATTTT CASSGIAGGAQYF
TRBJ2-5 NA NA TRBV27 TGTGCCAGCAGTTGGGGAGGACCTAAAGAGACCCAGTACTTC CASSWGGPKETQYF
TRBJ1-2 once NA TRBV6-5 TGTGCCAGCAGTTACACAACGCCGACGACAGGTGGCTACACCTTC CASSYTTPTTGGYTF
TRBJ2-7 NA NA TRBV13 TGTGCCAGCAGCTTATCGAACGAGCAGTACTTC CASSLSNEQYF
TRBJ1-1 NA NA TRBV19 TGTGCCAGTAGTATGTGGAGGGAAACTGAAGCTTTCTTT CASSMWRETEAFF
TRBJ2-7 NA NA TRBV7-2 TGTGCCAGCAGCTTAGACCTTGATAGCTCCTACGAGCAGTACTTC CASSLDLDSSYEQYF
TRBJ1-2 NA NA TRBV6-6 TGTGCCAGCAGCAACCGGGCCGGGGATGGCTACACCTTC CASSNRAGDGYTF
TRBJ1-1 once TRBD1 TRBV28 TGTGCCAGCAGTTTAGACCCCTCGACAGGGGTGGCTGAAGCTTTCTTT CASSLDPSTGVAEAFF
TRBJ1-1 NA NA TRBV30 TGTGCCTGGAGTGTATTCACTGAAGCTTTCTTT CAWSVFTEAFF
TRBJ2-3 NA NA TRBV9 TGTGCCAGCAGCGTGGGCCGGTCAACAGATACGCAGTATTTT CASSVGRSTDTQYF
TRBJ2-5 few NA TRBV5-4 TGTGCCAGCACGGACAGCCAAGAGACCCAGTACTTC CASTDSQETQYF
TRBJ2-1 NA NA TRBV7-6 TGTGCCAGCAGCTTAGGGCCCACGCTGAGCTCCTACAATGAGCAGTTCTTC CASSLGPTLSSYNEQFF
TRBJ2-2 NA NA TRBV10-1 TGCGCCAGCGGGGCCTTGACCGGGGAGCTGTTTTTT CASGALTGELFF
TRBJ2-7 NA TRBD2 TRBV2 TGTGCCAGCAAGTTTGGAGCGGGAGCCTACGAGCAGTACTTC CASKFGAGAYEQYF
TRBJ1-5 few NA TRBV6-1 TGTGCCAGCAGTGAATTCCACACAGGGCTTGCCCAGCCCCAGCATTTT CASSEFHTGLAQPQHF
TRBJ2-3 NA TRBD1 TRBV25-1 TGTGCCAGCAGTGGACAGGGTACTAGCACAGATACGCAGTATTTT CASSGQGTSTDTQYF
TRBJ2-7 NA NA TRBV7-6 TGTGCCAGCAGCCCAGTAGTAGGGGAGAACAGGGACGAGCAGTACTTC CASSPVVGENRDEQYF
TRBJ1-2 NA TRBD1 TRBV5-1 TGCGCCAGCAGCACGGGGACAGGGTCTAACTATGGCTACACCTTC CASSTGTGSNYGYTF
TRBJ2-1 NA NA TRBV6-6 TGTGCCAGCAGCCCGACACCTTCCTACAATGAGCAGTTCTTC CASSPTPSYNEQFF
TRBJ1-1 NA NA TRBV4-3 TGCGCCAGCAGCCAAGATTCGGATCCGAACACTGAAGCTTTCTTT CASSQDSDPNTEAFF
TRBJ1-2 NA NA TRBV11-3 TGTGCCAGCAGCTTACGTGGCAAGAGCTATGGCTACACCTTC CASSLRGKSYGYTF
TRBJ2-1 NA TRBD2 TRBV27 TGTGCCAGCAGAGAACCGGGACTAACAAATGAGCAGTTCTTC CASREPGLTNEQFF
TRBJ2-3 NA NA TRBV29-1 TGCAGCGTGAGACCGGGAGAGGGCACAGATACGCAGTATTTT CSVRPGEGTDTQYF
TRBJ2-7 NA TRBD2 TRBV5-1 TGCGCCAGCATGTGGACTAGCGGGTCCTACGAGCAGTACTTC CASMWTSGSYEQYF
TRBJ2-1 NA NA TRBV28 TGTGCCAGCAGGCGGAGTCCAATAGGGACGAGCTCCTACAATGAGCAGTTCTTC CASRRSPIGTSSYNEQFF
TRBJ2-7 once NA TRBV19 TGTGCCAGTAGTTCCAGGCAGGGCTCCTACGAGCAGTACTTC CASSSRQGSYEQYF
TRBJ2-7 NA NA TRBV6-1 TGTGCCAGCAGTGAAACAGGGTTCCTCTACGAGCAGTACTTC CASSETGFLYEQYF
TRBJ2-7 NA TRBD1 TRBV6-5 TGTGCCAGCAGTTACACCTGGGACAGAGCCTACGAGCAGTACTTC CASSYTWDRAYEQYF
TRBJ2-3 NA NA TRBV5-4 TGTGCCTGGACCGGGGGAGGCCCAGATACGCAGTATTTT CAWTGGGPDTQYF
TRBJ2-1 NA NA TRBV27 TGTGCCAGCAGTTTACTGGGGGCGCCCAATGAGCAGTTCTTC CASSLLGAPNEQFF
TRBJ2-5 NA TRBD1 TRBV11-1 TGTGCCAGCAGCTTAGCCGGGACAGGGGGCTTCAAGGAGAGTTGGACCCAGTACTTC CASSLAGTGGFKESWTQYF
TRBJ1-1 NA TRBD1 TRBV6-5 TGTGCCAGCAGTTATGGGGCGACAGGGTCTGAAGCTTTCTTT CASSYGATGSEAFF
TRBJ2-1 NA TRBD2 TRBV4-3 TGCGCCAGCAGCCAAGTCCTAGCGGCTTCCTACAATGAGCAGTTCTTC CASSQVLAASYNEQFF
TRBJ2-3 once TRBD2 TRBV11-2 TGTGCCAGCAGCCATGGCCGGGCTAGCGGGCTACGGGGAGATACGCAGTATTTT CASSHGRASGLRGDTQYF
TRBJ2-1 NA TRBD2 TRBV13 TGTGCCAGCAGCTTACAACTAGCGGGAGATGAGCAGTTCTTC CASSLQLAGDEQFF
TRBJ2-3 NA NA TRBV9 TGTGCCAGCACCTACGCAGGGTCACGCACAGATACGCAGTATTTT CASTYAGSRTDTQYF
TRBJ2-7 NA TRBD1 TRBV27 TGTGCCAGCAGTTTTTCGGCCTTAGGACAGGGTGGATTTTACGAGCAGTACTTC CASSFSALGQGGFYEQYF
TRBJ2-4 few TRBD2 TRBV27 TGTGCCAGCAGTTTATCCTCGGCTAGCGGGAGGGCCAGGAACATTCAGTACTTC CASSLSSASGRARNIQYF
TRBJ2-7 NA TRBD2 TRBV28 TGTGCCAGCAGTTTTGGACTAGCGGACCCCCTGGGAAACGAGCAGTACTTC CASSFGLADPLGNEQYF
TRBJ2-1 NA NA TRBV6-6 TGTGCCAGCAGTTACGGAGGATACAATGAGCAGTTCTTC CASSYGGYNEQFF
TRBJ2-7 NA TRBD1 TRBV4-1 TGCGCCAGCAGCCGTACAGGGGCCGGGCACGAGCAGTACTTC CASSRTGAGHEQYF
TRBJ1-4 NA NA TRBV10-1 TGCGCCAGCAGTGAGGGGACTCGGACGGGAAAACTGTTTTTT CASSEGTRTGKLFF
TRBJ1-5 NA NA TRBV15 TGTGCCACCAGCAGACTAAGACAGAGCAATCAGCCCCAGCATTTT CATSRLRQSNQPQHF
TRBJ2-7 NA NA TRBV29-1 TGCAGCGTTGAAGGCCCACAGGGCGAAAAGTACGAGCAGTACTTC CSVEGPQGEKYEQYF
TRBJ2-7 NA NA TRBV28 TGTGCCAGCAGTTTTTGGGGTGACATTTTGGAGCAGTACTTC CASSFWGDILEQYF
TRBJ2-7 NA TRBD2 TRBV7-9 TGTGCCAGCAGCTTTAGCGGGAGCCGCTCCTACGAGCAGTACTTC CASSFSGSRSYEQYF
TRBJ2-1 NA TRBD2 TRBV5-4 TGTGCCAGCAGCCCGGGACTAGCGGCTAACAATGAGCAGTTCTTC CASSPGLAANNEQFF
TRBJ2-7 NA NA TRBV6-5 TGTGCCAGCAGTTACCGCGGGACAGCTTTCTACGAGCAGTACTTC CASSYRGTAFYEQYF
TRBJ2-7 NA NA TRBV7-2 TGTGCCAGCAGCTTGTCGTTCGTCGGGGATCCCTCCTACGAGCAGTACTTC CASSLSFVGDPSYEQYF